Presented here are 13 T cell receptor beta chains from one specimen sequenced in a study of T cells in narcolepsy. TCRdb's table, derived via immunoSEQ multiplex PCR, lists solely in-frame clones and lacks some. The sample has 32,000 or so clones; around 79% are singletons. The material sequenced was memory (CD45RA-) CD4+ T cells from blood. The origin of the receptors is a human donor in good health.

About this clone: One end of the junction fails to match germline, which may point to a read error. Other DNA sequences in the sample encode the same CDR3. The chain combines TRBV10-1 with TRBJ2-1; a possible D gene is TRBD2 (6 bases). The CDR3 runs 15 residues. Germline V CDR1 and CDR2: WNHNN, SYGVQD (reference sequence). The CDR3 nucleotides read TGCGCCAGCAGTTTGACTAGGAGTTTGTACAATGAACAGTTCTTC. This encodes CASSLTRSLYNEQFF.

V gene TRBV7-2 combines with J gene TRBJ2-5; D might be TRBD2 (6 bases). V lost 5 bases and J lost 5, with 18 bases in between. Germline CDR1 is SGHTA and CDR2 is FQGNSA. The CDR3 consists of 15 residues. In DNA, the CDR3 is TGTGCCAGCAGCCTAGGGAGGTTAAGCGCTGAGACCCAGTACTTC. Amino acids: CASSLGRLSAETQYF.

The chain uses TRBV6-5 and TRBJ1-1, with 7 bases lining up with TRBD1. The V gene end was trimmed by 6 bases and the J gene end by 0 bases; junction bases not matched to a gene: 4. The CDR3 has 14 residues. Germline V lookup: CDR1 MNHEY, CDR2 SVGAGI. CDR3 region: CASRGQSMNTEAFF. Here the CDR3 DNA reads TGTGCCAGCAGGGGACAGTCCATGAACACTGAAGCTTTCTTT.

This clone has only a few counts. The chain recombines TRBV28 with TRBJ1-4; no clear D gene. CDR3 size: 14 residues. Germline V gene data show CDR1 as MDHEN and CDR2 as SYDVKM. Trimming removed 4 bases at V and 5 bases at J, with 11 bases between. This CDR3 reads CASSSRSLNEKLFF. The CDR3 region has the DNA TGTGCCAGCAGTTCCCGCTCCCTCAATGAAAAACTGTTTTTT.

V and J are TRBV5-4 and TRBJ2-1; no clear D gene. CDR1 and CDR2 (germline): SGHNT, YYREEE (reference sequence). The V end lost 3 bases, the J end lost 8 bases, and 9 bases lay between the germline ends. The CDR3 is made up of 12 amino acids. The CDR3 loop reads CASSYLPHEQFF. The CDR3 region has the DNA TGTGCCAGCAGCTACCTCCCCCATGAGCAGTTCTTC.

The chain uses TRBV4-1 and TRBJ1-2; D gene ambiguous. From germline, CDR1 is MGHRA and CDR2 YSYEKL. Trimming took off 1 base at V and 6 bases at J, with 12 bases between the two ends. There are 14 residues in the CDR3. Written as DNA, the CDR3 is TGCGCCAGCAGCCAAGCCATTCAGTTCAATGGCTACACCTTC. Protein: CASSQAIQFNGYTF.

The chain is built from TRBV11-2 and TRBJ1-6; maybe TRBD1 (5 bases). Between the trimmed V and J ends, which lost 3 bases and 0 bases, there was a span of 9 bases. Germline CDR1 SGHAT, CDR2 FQNNGV. This CDR3 is 16 amino acids long. The CDR3 DNA follows: TGTGCCAGCAGCTTGAGGGGAAGCTCCTATAATTCACCCCTCCACTTT. Its translation: CASSLRGSSYNSPLHF.

The chain recombines TRBV6-5 with TRBJ1-2; D ambiguous. The germline CDR1 and CDR2 sequences are MNHEY and SVGAGI. This CDR3 has 12 amino acids. Trimming stripped 6 bases from V and 8 bases from J, with 13 bases between. CDR3 amino acids: CASRSLVEGYTF. DNA of the CDR3: TGTGCCAGCAGATCTCTCGTAGAGGGCTACACCTTC.

The rearrangement joins TRBV11-3 to TRBJ1-1, with 8 nucleotides matching TRBD1. This CDR3 region has 14 residues. The ends lost 5 bases at V and 1 base at J; junction bases unmatched: 3. Germline V gene data show CDR1 as SGHNT and CDR2 as YENEEA. CDR3 sequence (DNA): TGTGCCAGCAGCACCGGGACAGGGAACACTGAAGCTTTCTTT. This codes for CASSTGTGNTEAFF.

This sequence joins TRBV5-5 and TRBJ2-5, with 11 bases that match TRBD2. The CDR3 covers 16 residues. The germline V gene encodes CDR1 SGHKS and CDR2 YYEKEE (reference sequence). V was clipped by 3 bases and J by 3 bases; unmatched bases: 7. CDR3 in DNA: TGTGCCAGCAGCTCGACCCTACTAGCGGGAGAAGAGACCCAGTACTTC. As protein: CASSSTLLAGEETQYF. The complete variable domain, with remaining parts taken from reference TRBV5-5 and TRBJ2-5, reads DAGVTQSPTHLIKTRGQQVTLRCSPISGHKSVSWYQQVLGQGPQFIFQYYEKEERGRGNFPDRFSARQFPNYSSELNVNALLLGDSALYLCASSSTLLAGEETQYFGPGTRLLVL.

The chain has TRBV7-2 and TRBJ1-5; D remains ambiguous. CDR3 length: 15 amino acids. Germline loops: CDR1 SGHTA, CDR2 FQGNSA. With 0 bases removed from V and 4 bases from J, the gap between germline ends came to 10 bases. The CDR3 region is CASSLAMGPNQPQHF. CDR3 nucleotide sequence: TGTGCCAGCAGCTTAGCGATGGGTCCGAATCAGCCCCAGCATTTT.

This clone came up a few times. The genes are TRBV7-9 and TRBJ2-2; D may be TRBD1 or TRBD2 (5 bases each). Germline CDR1 SEHNR, CDR2 FQNEAQ (reference sequence). The CDR3 runs to 15 residues. Between the trimmed V and J ends, which lost 4 bases and 4 bases, there was a span of 13 bases. For the CDR3, the DNA is TGTGCCAGCAGCTCGAGGGGACCGATCACCGGGGAGCTGTTTTTT. Protein: CASSSRGPITGELFF.

The chain links TRBV5-1 to TRBJ1-1; 10 bases agree with TRBD1. CDR1 and CDR2 (germline): SGHRS, YFSETQ. The CDR3 has 15 amino acids. V dropped 5 bases and J dropped 6; count of bases not matched to a gene: 10. CDR3: CASRGRRQGAAEAFF. CDR3 nucleotides: TGCGCCAGCAGGGGACGCAGACAGGGGGCCGCTGAAGCTTTCTTT.